This record concerns one T cell receptor (beta chain) sequence. The assay was immunoSEQ multiplex PCR, and TCRdb's table has in-frame clones only and misses some. The sample holds just over 95,000 clones, around nine tenths seen once. The entry originates in a study of blood T cell repertoires in COVID-19. The germline V gene has CDR1 SGHRS and CDR2 YFSETQ. The CDR3 spans 15 residues. With 3 bases clipped from V and 2 bases from J, the junction kept 3 bases outside the gene matches. This chain joins TRBV5-1 and TRBJ2-2; 8 nucleotides align to TRBD1. The sequence was collected from a man over 45 with acute or convalescent COVID-19. Sequencing input: peripheral blood. CDR3 sequence reads: CASSSDRGNTGELFF. The CDR3 DNA reads as TGCGCCAGCAGCTCAGACAGGGGTAACACCGGGGAGCTGTTTTTT.